A single sample is the source of the 14 T cell receptor beta chains below, sequenced in a study of technical replicates of blood from several donors. Sequenced by immunoSEQ multiplex PCR; TCRdb stores in-frame clones only, minus some. The sample shows 55,000 to 80,000 clones, approximately 97% of them seen only once. The sequenced material came from T cells isolated from PBMCs. These receptors came from a human donor in good health.

The chain joins TRBV6-1 to TRBJ1-2; D is undetermined. The length of the CDR3 is 14 residues. Germline-derived CDR1 and CDR2 are MNHNS and SASEGT. Trimming cost V 3 bases and J 5 bases, with 13 bases left between them. The CDR3 spells CASSDAGPVYGYTF. Here the CDR3 DNA reads TGTGCCAGCAGTGATGCGGGTCCTGTATATGGCTACACCTTC.

The chain couples TRBV6-5 to TRBJ2-4; 9 bases are a match to TRBD2. V gave up 2 bases and J gave up 1 base; unmatched junction bases: 3. Germline CDR1 MNHEY, CDR2 SVGAGI. The CDR3 covers 16 residues. In nucleotides, the CDR3 is TGTGCCAGCAGTTACCAAGGACTAGCGGCCAAAAACATTCAGTACTTC. Its translation is CASSYQGLAAKNIQYF.

The chain carries TRBV5-1 and TRBJ2-7; 11 bases map to TRBD2. Germline trimming cut 0 bases from V and 3 bases from J; bases unmatched to any gene: 2. The CDR3 runs 15 residues. Per germline, CDR1 SGHRS and CDR2 YFSETQ. CDR3 nucleotides: TGCGCCAGCAGCTTGGCCGGGACTAGCGGCTACGAGCAGTACTTC. It translates to CASSLAGTSGYEQYF.

The chain couples TRBV5-1 to TRBJ2-3; maybe TRBD2 (5 bases). CDR1 SGHRS and CDR2 YFSETQ come from the germline V gene. The germline V and J ends were trimmed by 2 bases and 2 bases, with 9 bases remaining between them. The CDR3 is 14 residues long. The CDR3 DNA reads as TGCGCCAGCAGCTTAGAGGGTTCCACAGATACGCAGTATTTT. This sequence encodes CASSLEGSTDTQYF.

This chain uses TRBV27 with TRBJ2-3; D is perhaps TRBD1 (5 bases). The CDR3 has 14 amino acids. Trimming took 5 bases from V and 7 from J, leaving 16 bases between them. Germline V lookup: CDR1 MNHEY, CDR2 SMNVEV (reference sequence). CDR3 coding DNA: TGTGCCAGCAGTCGGACAAGGGATCAACATACGCAGTATTTT. It codes for CASSRTRDQHTQYF.

The chain uses TRBV2 and TRBJ2-7; D may be TRBD1 (8 bases). Deletions cut 6 bases from V and 4 bases from J, with 16 bases between. CDR1 is SNHLY and CDR2 is FYNNEI in the germline V gene. The length of the CDR3 is 14 residues. The CDR3: CASRTGQGGYEQYF. Here the CDR3 DNA reads TGTGCCAGCAGGACCGGACAGGGAGGGTACGAGCAGTACTTC.

This sequence joins TRBV10-2 and TRBJ2-7; tentative D call: TRBD1 (6 bases). The CDR3 loop spans 13 amino acids. CDR1 is WSHSY, CDR2 SAAADI, per germline. Trimming shortened V by 2 bases and J by 7 bases, and 12 bases separated the two germline ends. The CDR3 loop reads CASSEGTGSEQYF. In nucleotides, the CDR3 is TGCGCCAGCAGTGAGGGTACAGGGTCAGAGCAGTACTTC.

The chain employs TRBV29-1 and TRBJ1-4, with D unclear. Germline CDR1 SQVTM, CDR2 ANQGSEA. This CDR3 contains 12 residues. Trimming removed 7 bases from V and 4 bases from J, with 10 bases in between. The CDR3 sequence: CSAGGVNEKLFF. DNA for the CDR3: TGCAGCGCAGGCGGGGTTAATGAAAAACTGTTTTTT.

The chain recombines TRBV10-3 with TRBJ1-1; D uncertain. V gave up 10 bases and J gave up 0 bases, with 18 bases separating them. The V gene's germline CDR1 is ENHRY and CDR2 SYGVKD. The CDR3 is made up of 15 amino acids. CDR3 DNA sequence: TGTGCCACCATCCCCCAGAATTACATGAACACTGAAGCTTTCTTT. Translated: CATIPQNYMNTEAFF.

The chain has TRBV7-8 and TRBJ1-4, with 7 bases lining up with TRBD1. This CDR3 has 15 amino acids. After removal of 5 bases from V and 7 bases from J, the junction contained 10 bases not matched to a gene. CDR1 and CDR2 from the germline V gene are SGHVS and FQNEAQ. The CDR3 sequence is CASSPRDSKPEKLFF. The CDR3 nucleotides read TGTGCCAGCAGCCCGCGGGACAGTAAGCCTGAAAAACTGTTTTTT. The whole variable domain, remainder taken from reference TRBV7-8 and TRBJ1-4, is GAGVSQSPRYKVAKRGQDVALRCDPISGHVSLFWYQQALGQGPEFLTYFQNEAQLDKSGLPSDRFFAERPEGSVSTLKIQRTQQEDSAVYLCASSPRDSKPEKLFFGSGTQLSVL.

This sequence joins TRBV7-2 and TRBJ2-7; 7 bases agree with TRBD2. Per the germline V gene, CDR1 is SGHTA and CDR2 is FQGNSA. This CDR3 is 15 amino acids long. The V gene end was trimmed by 4 bases and the J gene end by 5 bases; junction bases not matched to a gene: 11. The CDR3 DNA reads TGTGCCAGCAGCTCTCAAGGGGCGGGAGCCCACGAGCAGTACTTC. Its protein product is CASSSQGAGAHEQYF.

The chain couples TRBV4-1 to TRBJ2-7; 8 positions agree with TRBD2. This CDR3 has 17 amino acids. CDR1 and CDR2 (germline): MGHRA, YSYEKL. With V trimmed by 4 bases and J by 6 bases, 17 bases remained unmatched. The CDR3 sequence is CASSLTPWTSTPVEQYF. CDR3 coding DNA: TGCGCCAGCAGCCTTACTCCTTGGACTAGCACCCCGGTCGAGCAGTACTTC.

V usage is TRBV30 and J usage is TRBJ2-7; D perhaps matches TRBD1 (5 bases). The CDR3 spans 14 residues. The germline V and J ends were trimmed by 0 bases and 5 bases, with 14 bases remaining between them. Looked up from germline, CDR1 is GTSNPN and CDR2 is SVGIG (reference sequence). The CDR3 sequence: CAWSVGQGGNEQYF. CDR3 nucleotide sequence: TGTGCCTGGAGTGTAGGTCAGGGTGGGAACGAGCAGTACTTC.

The V and J genes are TRBV15 and TRBJ2-7; 7 nucleotides align to TRBD1. Losses at the gene ends were 2 bases for V and 4 bases for J; bases not matched to a gene: 8. The germline V gene encodes CDR1 LNHNV and CDR2 YYDKDF (reference sequence). The CDR3 is made up of 15 amino acids. CDR3 sequence (DNA): TGTGCCACCAGCAGAAACAACAGGGGTAGTTACGAGCAGTACTTC. It specifies CATSRNNRGSYEQYF.